The present entry profiles one T cell receptor beta chain with its context. Original processing methods: For nucleated cells, counts were estimated from reference gene primer amplification. Data came from immunoSEQ multiplex PCR; TCRdb stores just in-frame clones and leaves some out. V and J calls and clone size are those listed in that table; D and trimming were worked out from the DNA. This table has under 200,000 clones, about 85% appearing once. This sample was taken from a study of blood T cell repertoires in COVID-19. This CDR3 region has 14 residues. Per germline, CDR1 MNHEY and CDR2 SVGAGI. Trimming removed 3 bases from V and 1 base from J, with 7 bases in between.

This clonotype was obtained from a man in his sixties who had recovered from COVID-19. The genes are TRBV6-5 and TRBJ1-5; D may be TRBD1 (6 bases). The specimen was peripheral blood. The DNA for the CDR3 is TGTGCCAGCAGTTATGGACAGAGCAATCAGCCCCAGCATTTT. It translates to CASSYGQSNQPQHF.